The rows below give T cell receptor beta chains drawn from one sample of a study of blood T cell repertoires in COVID-19. The method was immunoSEQ multiplex PCR; TCRdb's version includes in-frame clones alone and lacks a portion of them. The table shows roughly 200,000 clones, with around 79% occurring only once. Sequencing was performed on peripheral blood. These receptors were taken from a man in his fifties or sixties who had recovered from COVID-19. The CDR3 runs from the conserved cysteine through the conserved F or W. Fields, in order: J gene, D gene, V gene, clone size, CDR3 DNA, CDR3 protein. The D gene is left open where the match is weak. The size of a clone is reported for some rows only, either as once, few or many, or as a class for expanded clones.

J gene: TRBJ2-7
D gene: .
V gene: TRBV6-5
clone size: .
CDR3 DNA: TGTGCCAGCACGGTGCGGGGATCGTCTAACTACGAGCAGTACTTC
CDR3 protein: CASTVRGSSNYEQYF

J gene: TRBJ1-4
D gene: .
V gene: TRBV30
clone size: few
CDR3 DNA: TGTGCCTGGAGCGGCCAATTTTCGGGTAATGAAAAACTGTTTTTT
CDR3 protein: CAWSGQFSGNEKLFF

J gene: TRBJ2-3
D gene: TRBD2
V gene: TRBV5-1
clone size: .
CDR3 DNA: TGCGCCAGCAGCCGTGGACTAGCGGGAGCAGATACGCAGTATTTT
CDR3 protein: CASSRGLAGADTQYF

J gene: TRBJ2-3
D gene: TRBD1
V gene: TRBV4-2
clone size: .
CDR3 DNA: TGTGCCAGCAGCCGGACAGGTCCTCACACAGATACGCAGTATTTT
CDR3 protein: CASSRTGPHTDTQYF

J gene: TRBJ2-7
D gene: TRBD1
V gene: TRBV7-9
clone size: many
CDR3 DNA: TGTGCCAGCAGCTTAATGACAGGGGGAGCCTACGAGCAGTACTTC
CDR3 protein: CASSLMTGGAYEQYF

J gene: TRBJ1-1
D gene: .
V gene: TRBV24-1
clone size: .
CDR3 DNA: TGTGCCACCAGTGATTTCCCGACAGAGTACACTGAAGCTTTCTTT
CDR3 protein: CATSDFPTEYTEAFF

J gene: TRBJ2-3
D gene: .
V gene: TRBV7-8
clone size: .
CDR3 DNA: TGTGCCAGCAGCTCGGAGTCGGAACTCACAGATACGCAGTATTTT
CDR3 protein: CASSSESELTDTQYF

J gene: TRBJ2-5
D gene: TRBD2
V gene: TRBV28
clone size: .
CDR3 DNA: TGTGCCACGAGCGGGAGAAAAATACAAGAGACCCAGTACTTC
CDR3 protein: CATSGRKIQETQYF

J gene: TRBJ1-2
D gene: .
V gene: TRBV10-1
clone size: .
CDR3 DNA: TGCGCCCACAGCAGTCAGCACAAATCCAGTCCTCTTTGTTCCTATGGCTACACCTTC
CDR3 protein: CAHSSQHKSSPLCSYGYTF

J gene: TRBJ2-1
D gene: .
V gene: TRBV12-3/TRBV12-4
clone size: .
CDR3 DNA: TGTGCCAGCAGTTTCAACAGGGAGAGGGAGCAGTTCTTC
CDR3 protein: CASSFNREREQFF

J gene: TRBJ2-5
D gene: .
V gene: TRBV29-1
clone size: .
CDR3 DNA: TGCAGCGTTGAACACGATGTGGGCAGGGGATTAGCGAAGACCCAGTACTTC
CDR3 protein: CSVEHDVGRGLAKTQYF

J gene: TRBJ1-3
D gene: .
V gene: TRBV10-3
clone size: .
CDR3 DNA: TGTGCCATCGGGGAACAGGGTTTAGGCACCGGAAACACCATATATTTT
CDR3 protein: CAIGEQGLGTGNTIYF

J gene: TRBJ2-2
D gene: TRBD2
V gene: TRBV5-1
clone size: .
CDR3 DNA: TGCGCCAGCAGCAGGCGACTAGCGGGCCCACCCGGGGAGCTGTTTTTT
CDR3 protein: CASSRRLAGPPGELFF

J gene: TRBJ2-3
D gene: TRBD1
V gene: TRBV4-2
clone size: .
CDR3 DNA: TGTGCCAGCAGCCAGGCTGGGACAGGGTCAGGCACAGATACGCAGTATTTT
CDR3 protein: CASSQAGTGSGTDTQYF

J gene: TRBJ1-2
D gene: .
V gene: TRBV28
clone size: .
CDR3 DNA: TGTGCCAGCAGTTCCCGGTATGGCTACACCTTC
CDR3 protein: CASSSRYGYTF

J gene: TRBJ1-3
D gene: .
V gene: TRBV7-2
clone size: few
CDR3 DNA: TGTGCCAGCAGCCTCGGAGGGGTTGGTGGAAACACCATATATTTT
CDR3 protein: CASSLGGVGGNTIYF

J gene: TRBJ2-7
D gene: TRBD1
V gene: TRBV11-2
clone size: .
CDR3 DNA: TGTGCCAGCAGCTTAGCTAGCCCCGGGACAGGATCCTACGAGCAGTACTTC
CDR3 protein: CASSLASPGTGSYEQYF

J gene: TRBJ2-3
D gene: .
V gene: TRBV7-9
clone size: .
CDR3 DNA: TGTGCCAGCAGCTTACCGTCCCTTTGGGGGGAGAGGACAGATACGCAGTATTTT
CDR3 protein: CASSLPSLWGERTDTQYF

J gene: TRBJ2-1
D gene: TRBD2
V gene: TRBV5-5
clone size: .
CDR3 DNA: TGTGCCAGCAGCCCGGGACTAGCGGTCTCCTACAATGAGCAGTTCTTC
CDR3 protein: CASSPGLAVSYNEQFF

J gene: TRBJ2-2
D gene: .
V gene: TRBV24-1
clone size: once
CDR3 DNA: TGTGCCACCAGTGATTTGTCTACCGGGGAGCTGTTTTTT
CDR3 protein: CATSDLSTGELFF

J gene: TRBJ1-5
D gene: .
V gene: TRBV27
clone size: many
CDR3 DNA: TGTGCCAGCAGTGAGTACAATCAGCCCCAGCATTTT
CDR3 protein: CASSEYNQPQHF

J gene: TRBJ2-1
D gene: TRBD1
V gene: TRBV28
clone size: .
CDR3 DNA: TGTGCCAGCAGTACCCTCGCGGGACAGGGTTCGTATGAGCAGTTCTTC
CDR3 protein: CASSTLAGQGSYEQFF

J gene: TRBJ2-1
D gene: TRBD2
V gene: TRBV19
clone size: .
CDR3 DNA: TGTGCCAGTAGTATCGGTCTAGCGGGAGCTTATGAGCAGTTCTTC
CDR3 protein: CASSIGLAGAYEQFF

J gene: TRBJ2-3
D gene: .
V gene: TRBV6-4
clone size: .
CDR3 DNA: TGTGCCAGCAGTGACTCACCTTCCGGTGAGCCCGCAGATACGCAGTATTTT
CDR3 protein: CASSDSPSGEPADTQYF

J gene: TRBJ2-4
D gene: TRBD2
V gene: TRBV28
clone size: .
CDR3 DNA: TGTGCCAGCAGTTTCGGGGGGGGACCCCAAAACATTCAGTACTTC
CDR3 protein: CASSFGGGPQNIQYF

J gene: TRBJ2-7
D gene: .
V gene: TRBV6-6
clone size: .
CDR3 DNA: TGTGCCAGCAGTTCGCCGACGGGAAGCTCCTACGAGCAGTACTTC
CDR3 protein: CASSSPTGSSYEQYF

J gene: TRBJ2-3
D gene: TRBD1
V gene: TRBV13
clone size: .
CDR3 DNA: TGTGCCAGCAGCCTGGGGACAGGGTTTAGCACAGATACGCAGTATTTT
CDR3 protein: CASSLGTGFSTDTQYF

J gene: TRBJ2-2
D gene: TRBD1
V gene: TRBV19
clone size: .
CDR3 DNA: TGTGCCAGTAGCAAGGACAGGGGGCGCGTCACCGGGGAGCTGTTTTTT
CDR3 protein: CASSKDRGRVTGELFF